The 16 T cell receptor beta chains in this list originate from one sample, sequenced in a study of identical twins (dated by TCRdb to 2015 to 2016). The library was generated by 5' RACE. Data came from an Illumina HiSeq 2000. The raw public reads went through TCRdb reprocessing: fastp at Q25, MiXCR clone calling, in-frame beta chains kept. Every distinct CDR3 protein forms one entry, paired with its most common genes and DNA. Here the sample has some 630,000 distinct CDR3 sequences; 7.1% occur a single time. The ten most abundant clones make up 1.6% of the sample. These data also featured in a second study, about yellow fever vaccine responses in identical twins.

The sample was PBMCs. These receptors originate from a woman under 30 in good health.

The chain joins TRBV6-1 to TRBJ2-1; D ambiguous. The germline V and J ends were trimmed by 2 bases and 4 bases, with 12 bases remaining between them. The CDR3 runs 15 residues. Germline values: CDR1 MNHNS, CDR2 SASEGT. CDR3 sequence reads: CASSESMRGYNEQFF. CDR3 coding DNA: TGTGCCAGCAGTGAAAGCATGAGAGGATACAATGAGCAGTTCTTC.

A few counts support this clonotype. The chain links TRBV6-1 to TRBJ2-7; 7 positions agree with TRBD1. Germline loops: CDR1 MNHNS, CDR2 SASEGT. CDR3 length: 13 residues. Trimming at V came to 9 bases and at J to 3 bases, leaving 8 bases not matched to a gene. The CDR3 reads CASRQGEVYEQYF. CDR3 DNA: TGTGCCAGTCGACAGGGAGAAGTCTACGAGCAGTACTTC.

The chain joins TRBV2 to TRBJ2-2; D perhaps matches TRBD2 (5 bases). The germline CDR1 and CDR2 sequences are SNHLY and FYNNEI. The CDR3 covers 14 residues. The V end lost 3 bases, the J end lost 8 bases, and 13 bases lay between the germline ends. The CDR3 region has the DNA TGTGCCAGCAGTGACGAAGGCGGGCCGGGGGAGCTGTTTTTT. Protein product: CASSDEGGPGELFF.

The V gene is TRBV20-1, the J gene TRBJ2-7, with D possibly TRBD1 on 5 matching bases. CDR3 length: 13 amino acids. Germline CDR1 is DFQATT and CDR2 is SNEGSKA (reference sequence). Trimming removed 7 bases from V and 0 bases from J, with 13 bases in between. DNA for the CDR3: TGCAGTGACAGGACACCCGTCTCCTACGAGCAGTACGTC. It is translated as CSDRTPVSYEQYV.

The table lists this clonotype with many counts. This chain uses TRBV29-1 with TRBJ2-3; D gene uncertain. This CDR3 spans 10 amino acids. With 3 bases removed from V and 6 bases from J, the gap between germline ends came to 4 bases. Germline V CDR1 and CDR2: SQVTM, ANQGSEA. The CDR3 reads CSVETDTQYF. CDR3 sequence (DNA): TGCAGCGTTGAGACGGATACGCAGTATTTT.

CDR3 residues: CASSGDSPSSGELFF. DNA for the CDR3: TGTGCCAGCAGCGGGGACTCGCCCTCGAGCGGGGAGCTGTTTTTT. This sequence joins TRBV2 and TRBJ2-2, with a possible D match to TRBD2 (6 bases). The CDR3 sequence is 15 residues long. Germline V lookup: CDR1 SNHLY, CDR2 FYNNEI. V was pared by 6 bases and J by 7 bases, with 18 bases between. Full variable domain (outside the CDR3, taken from reference TRBV2 and TRBJ2-2): EPEVTQTPSHQVTQMGQEVILRCVPISNHLYFYWYRQILGQKVEFLVSFYNNEISEKSEIFDDQFSVERPDGSNFTLKIRSTKLEDSAMYFCASSGDSPSSGELFFGEGSRLTVL.

This clonotype was observed a handful of times. The chain carries TRBV7-3 and TRBJ2-6; no clear D. This CDR3 contains 18 residues. Trimming took off 1 base at V and 3 bases at J, with 16 bases between the two ends. Looked up from germline, CDR1 is SGHTA and CDR2 is FQGTGA. CDR3 sequence: CASSLRAGPGFGANVLTF. Here the CDR3 DNA reads TGTGCCAGCAGCTTAAGGGCAGGTCCTGGGTTTGGGGCCAACGTCCTGACTTTC.

This clonotype was seen at least ten times. The rearrangement links TRBV10-3 to TRBJ2-7; 13 bases line up with TRBD2. The CDR3 totals 18 residues. Germline V lookup: CDR1 ENHRY, CDR2 SYGVKD. Trimming removed 2 bases from V and 2 bases from J; junction bases left unmatched: 9. CDR3 coding DNA: TGTGCCATCAGTGAGACGACTAGCGGGAGGAAAACCCCCTACGAGCAGTACTTC. Its protein is CAISETTSGRKTPYEQYF.

This clonotype appeared many times. The chain employs TRBV12-3 or TRBV12-4 and TRBJ1-1, with TRBD1 as a possible D gene (5 bases). V lost 1 base, J lost 2 bases, and 11 bases lay in between. This CDR3 contains 15 residues. CDR3 residues: CASSLGSTVNTEAFF. The CDR3 DNA is TGTGCCAGCAGTTTAGGATCGACAGTAAACACTGAAGCTTTCTTT.

The chain joins TRBV4-1 to TRBJ1-4, with D possibly matching TRBD1 (5 bases). The CDR3 totals 15 residues. In germline, CDR1 is MGHRA, CDR2 YSYEKL. V lost 1 base and J 10 bases, leaving 16 bases between the germline ends. CDR3 protein: CASSQVGRDKGKLFF. DNA for the CDR3: TGCGCCAGCAGCCAAGTCGGCAGGGATAAGGGAAAACTGTTTTTT.

The chain employs TRBV5-5 and TRBJ2-2; the D is unclear. V gave up 2 bases and J gave up 2 bases, with 13 bases separating them. Looked up from germline, CDR1 is SGHKS and CDR2 is YYEKEE (reference sequence). The CDR3 spans 16 residues. Written as DNA, the CDR3 is TGTGCCAGCAGCTTCCGTCTCGAGGCCAACACCGGGGAGCTGTTTTTT. Its protein product is CASSFRLEANTGELFF.

The chain links TRBV6-5 to TRBJ2-5; 12 bases are a match to TRBD2. The CDR3 covers 17 residues. Germline loops: CDR1 MNHEY, CDR2 SVGAGI. Germline trimming cut 0 bases from V and 1 base from J; bases unmatched to any gene: 3. The CDR3 spells CASSYSGLAGSQETQYF. CDR3 sequence (DNA): TGTGCCAGCAGTTACTCAGGACTAGCGGGGAGCCAAGAGACCCAGTACTTC.

This clonotype was detected ten times or more. The J gene is TRBJ2-1, the V gene TRBV12-3 or TRBV12-4; 10 bases line up with TRBD2. The CDR3 sequence is 18 residues long. The ends lost 6 bases at V and 0 bases at J; junction bases unmatched: 11. CDR3: CASRPSSGGLSSYNEQFF. The CDR3 nucleotides read TGTGCCAGCAGACCATCTAGCGGGGGTCTTAGCTCCTACAATGAGCAGTTCTTC.

In this sample, this clonotype turned up many times. The chain links TRBV14 to TRBJ2-3; 11 bases are a match to TRBD1. Trimming at V came to 4 bases and at J to 0 bases, leaving 9 bases not matched to a gene. This CDR3 contains 18 residues. The germline CDR1 and CDR2 sequences are SGHDN and FVKESK. CDR3 protein: CASSRRGTGGSSTDTQYF. CDR3 in DNA: TGTGCCAGCAGCCGGCGTGGGACAGGGGGATCTAGCACAGATACGCAGTATTTT.

The chain recombines TRBV5-1 with TRBJ2-5, with 11 bases lining up with TRBD2. V lost 2 bases, J lost 7 bases, and 10 bases stayed unmatched. CDR1 is SGHRS and CDR2 is YFSETQ in the germline V gene. There are 16 residues in the CDR3. CDR3 in DNA: TGCGCCAGCAGCTTACTAGCGGGAGAAATGTGTTGGACCCAGTACTTC. The encoded protein is CASSLLAGEMCWTQYF.

This clonotype was seen only a few times. The CDR3 DNA reads TGCAGTGCTAGGCCTAGCGGGGGGATCTGGTACTTC. Translated, it gives CSARPSGGIWYF. V and J are TRBV20-1 and TRBJ2-4, with 11 bases that match TRBD2. This CDR3 spans 12 amino acids. CDR1 is DFQATT, CDR2 SNEGSKA, per germline (reference sequence). With V trimmed by 3 bases and J by 15 bases, 7 bases remained unmatched.